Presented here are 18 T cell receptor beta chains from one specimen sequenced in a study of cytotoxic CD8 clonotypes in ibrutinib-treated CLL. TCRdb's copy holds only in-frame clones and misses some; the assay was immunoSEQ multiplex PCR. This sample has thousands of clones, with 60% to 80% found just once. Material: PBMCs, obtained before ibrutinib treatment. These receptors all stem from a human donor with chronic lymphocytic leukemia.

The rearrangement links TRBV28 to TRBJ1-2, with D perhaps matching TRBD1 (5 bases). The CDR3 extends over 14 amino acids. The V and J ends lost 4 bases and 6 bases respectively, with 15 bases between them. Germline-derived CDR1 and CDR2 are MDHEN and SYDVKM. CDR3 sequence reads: CASSSAGTLDGYTF. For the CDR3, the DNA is TGTGCCAGCAGTTCAGCAGGGACCCTCGATGGCTACACCTTC.

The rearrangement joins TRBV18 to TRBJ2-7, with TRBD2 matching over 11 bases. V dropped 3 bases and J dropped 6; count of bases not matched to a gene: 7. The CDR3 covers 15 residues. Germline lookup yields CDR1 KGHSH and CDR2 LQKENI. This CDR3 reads CASSPSLAGGSEQYF. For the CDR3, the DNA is TGTGCCAGCTCACCCTCCCTAGCGGGAGGTTCCGAGCAGTACTTC.

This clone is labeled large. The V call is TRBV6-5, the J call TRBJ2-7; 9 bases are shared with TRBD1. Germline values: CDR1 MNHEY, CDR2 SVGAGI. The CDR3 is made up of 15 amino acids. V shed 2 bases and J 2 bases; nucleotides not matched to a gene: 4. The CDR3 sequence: CASSYRDREAYEQYF. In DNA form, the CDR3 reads TGTGCCAGCAGTTACCGGGACAGGGAGGCCTACGAGCAGTACTTC.

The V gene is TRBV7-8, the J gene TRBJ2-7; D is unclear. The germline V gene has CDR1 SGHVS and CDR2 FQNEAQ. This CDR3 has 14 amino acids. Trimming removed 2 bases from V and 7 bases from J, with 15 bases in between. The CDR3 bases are TGTGCCAGCAGCTTACAGGCAAACCGTGGGGAGCAGTACTTC. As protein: CASSLQANRGEQYF.

CDR3 in amino acids: CASKAERGNIGNQPQHF. For the CDR3, the DNA is TGTGCCAGTAAGGCGGAAAGAGGAAATATCGGCAATCAGCCCCAGCATTTT. The V gene is TRBV19, the J gene TRBJ1-5; D not resolved. CDR1 is LNHDA and CDR2 is SQIVND in the germline V gene (reference sequence). V lost 7 bases and J 2 bases, leaving 21 bases between the germline ends. The CDR3 is made up of 17 amino acids.

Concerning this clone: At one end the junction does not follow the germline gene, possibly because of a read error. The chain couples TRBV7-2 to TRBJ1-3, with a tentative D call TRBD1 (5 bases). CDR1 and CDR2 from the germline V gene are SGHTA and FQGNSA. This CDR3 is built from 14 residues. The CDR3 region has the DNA TGTGCCAGCAGCTGGGGGGGACCCCCGTATTGGGCCGCGTTT. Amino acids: CASSWGGPPYWAAF.

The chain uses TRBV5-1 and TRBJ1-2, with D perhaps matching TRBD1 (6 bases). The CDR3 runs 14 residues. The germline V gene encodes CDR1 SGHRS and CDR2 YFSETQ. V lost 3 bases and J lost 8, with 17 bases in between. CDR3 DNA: TGCGCCAGCAGCTCAACACAGGGAATTGGAGGCTACACCTTC. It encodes CASSSTQGIGGYTF.

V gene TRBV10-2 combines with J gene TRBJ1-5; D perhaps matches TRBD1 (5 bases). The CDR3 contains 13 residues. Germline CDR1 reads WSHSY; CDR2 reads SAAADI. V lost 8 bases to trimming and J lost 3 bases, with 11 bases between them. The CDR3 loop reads CASRGDFNQPQHF. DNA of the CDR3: TGCGCCAGCCGTGGGGACTTCAATCAGCCCCAGCATTTT.

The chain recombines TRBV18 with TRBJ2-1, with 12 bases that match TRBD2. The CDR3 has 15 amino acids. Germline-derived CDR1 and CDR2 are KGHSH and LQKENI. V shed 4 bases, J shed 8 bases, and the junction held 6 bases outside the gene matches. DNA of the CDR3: TGTGCCAGCTCACTTCTAGCGGGAGGGCCTGATGAGCAGTTCTTC. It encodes CASSLLAGGPDEQFF. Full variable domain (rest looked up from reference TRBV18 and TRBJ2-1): NAGVMQNPRHLVRRRGQEARLRCSPMKGHSHVYWYRQLPEEGLKFMVYLQKENIIDESGMPKERFSAEFPKEGPSILRIQQVVRGDSAAYFCASSLLAGGPDEQFFGPGTRLTVL.

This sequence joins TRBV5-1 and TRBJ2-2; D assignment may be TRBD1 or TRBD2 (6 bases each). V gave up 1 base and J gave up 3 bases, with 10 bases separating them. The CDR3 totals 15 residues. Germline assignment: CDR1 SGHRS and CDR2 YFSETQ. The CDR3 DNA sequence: TGCGCCAGCAGCTTGCCCGGGGGCGACACCGGGGAGCTGTTTTTT. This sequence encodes CASSLPGGDTGELFF.

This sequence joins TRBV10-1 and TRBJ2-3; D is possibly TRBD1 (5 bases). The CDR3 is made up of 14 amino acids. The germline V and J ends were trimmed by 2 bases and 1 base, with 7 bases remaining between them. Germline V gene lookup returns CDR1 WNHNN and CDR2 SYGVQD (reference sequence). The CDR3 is CASSEGRGTDTQYF. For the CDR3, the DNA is TGCGCCAGCAGTGAGGGCAGGGGCACAGATACGCAGTATTTT.

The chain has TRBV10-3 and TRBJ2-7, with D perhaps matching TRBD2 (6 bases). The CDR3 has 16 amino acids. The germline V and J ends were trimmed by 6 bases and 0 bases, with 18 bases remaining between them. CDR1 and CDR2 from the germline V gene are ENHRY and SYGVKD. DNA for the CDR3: TGTGCCATCAGACGGGACTCACTCTCAAACTCCTACGAGCAGTACTTC. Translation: CAIRRDSLSNSYEQYF.

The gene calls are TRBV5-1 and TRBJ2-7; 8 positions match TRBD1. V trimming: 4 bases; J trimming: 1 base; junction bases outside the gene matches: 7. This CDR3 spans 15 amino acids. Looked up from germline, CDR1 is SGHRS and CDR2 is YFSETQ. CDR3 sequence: CASSGHRGISYEQYF. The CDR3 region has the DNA TGCGCCAGCAGCGGCCACAGGGGGATTTCCTACGAGCAGTACTTC.

CDR3 sequence reads: CASRMGRGSRGYTF. In DNA form, the CDR3 reads TGTGCCAGCAGAATGGGTCGGGGTTCCCGTGGCTACACCTTC. The V call is TRBV6-5, the J call TRBJ1-2; no reliable D call. Deletions cut 6 bases from V and 7 bases from J, with 18 bases between. The CDR3 contains 14 residues. CDR1 is MNHEY, CDR2 SVGAGI, per germline.

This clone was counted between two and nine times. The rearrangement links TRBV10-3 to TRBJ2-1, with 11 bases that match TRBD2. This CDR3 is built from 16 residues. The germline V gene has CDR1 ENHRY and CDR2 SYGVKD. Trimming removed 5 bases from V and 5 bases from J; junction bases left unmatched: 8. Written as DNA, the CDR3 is TGTGCCATCAGTAAAACCGGGACTAGCGGTCACAATGAGCAGTTCTTC. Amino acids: CAISKTGTSGHNEQFF.

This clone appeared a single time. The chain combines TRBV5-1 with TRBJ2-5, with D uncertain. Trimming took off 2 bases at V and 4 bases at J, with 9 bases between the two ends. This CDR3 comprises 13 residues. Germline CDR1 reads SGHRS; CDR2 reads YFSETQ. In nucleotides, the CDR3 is TGCGCCAGCAGCTTTCTCGCTCCAGAGACCCAGTACTTC. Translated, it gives CASSFLAPETQYF.

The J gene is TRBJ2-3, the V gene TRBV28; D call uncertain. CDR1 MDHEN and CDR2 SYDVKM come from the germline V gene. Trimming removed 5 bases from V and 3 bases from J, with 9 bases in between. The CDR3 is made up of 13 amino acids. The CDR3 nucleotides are TGTGCCAGCAGTCCCGCAGCGACAGATACGCAGTATTTT. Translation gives CASSPAATDTQYF.

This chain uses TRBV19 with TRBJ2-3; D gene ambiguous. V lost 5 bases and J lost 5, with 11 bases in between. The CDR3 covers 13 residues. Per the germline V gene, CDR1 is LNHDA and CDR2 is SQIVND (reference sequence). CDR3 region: CASSPRLGDTQYF. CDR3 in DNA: TGTGCCAGTAGTCCGCGACTTGGAGATACGCAGTATTTT.